A single sample gave rise to the 31 T cell receptor beta chains below, sequenced in a study of beta chain features in type 1 diabetes. Expressed TCRB transcripts got sequenced, as all isolated RNA was reverse transcribed. The assay was immunoSEQ multiplex PCR, and TCRdb's table has in-frame clones only and misses some. The repertoire has some 140,000 clones, 9.2% of them found once; the top ten carry about 0.61%. Sequencing input: central memory CD4+ T cells from blood. These receptors originate from a man aged 18 to 29 in good health.

The rearrangement links TRBV6-5 to TRBJ1-6; D gene uncertain. The CDR3 is made up of 12 amino acids. The V gene lost 5 bases and the J gene lost 15 bases, with 14 bases spanning the gap. The germline V gene has CDR1 MNHEY and CDR2 SVGAGI. CDR3 loop: CASSRPKSGLHF. As DNA, the CDR3 is TGTGCCAGCAGTCGACCCAAATCGGGCCTCCACTTT.

This clone was recorded a few times. The chain links TRBV7-2 to TRBJ2-5; D is possibly TRBD1 (6 bases). Trimming shortened V by 5 bases and J by 4 bases, and 8 bases separated the two germline ends. Looked up from germline, CDR1 is SGHTA and CDR2 is FQGNSA. This CDR3 comprises 12 residues. CDR3 DNA: TGTGCCAGCAGCGTCAGGGGAGAGACCCAGTACTTC. It encodes CASSVRGETQYF. Full variable domain (rest looked up from reference TRBV7-2 and TRBJ2-5): GAGVSQSPSNKVTEKGKDVELRCDPISGHTALYWYRQSLGQGLEFLIYFQGNSAPDKSGLPSDRFSAERTGGSVSTLTIQRTQQEDSAVYLCASSVRGETQYFGPGTRLLVL.

This clone showed up just a few times. The chain joins TRBV5-8 to TRBJ2-7; D is unclear. Per the germline V gene, CDR1 is SGHTS and CDR2 is YDEGEE. V was shortened by 1 base and J by 2 bases, with 10 bases between the two germline ends. The CDR3 runs to 14 residues. CDR3 in amino acids: CASSLYPVTYEQYF. CDR3 DNA: TGTGCCAGCAGCTTGTACCCAGTTACCTACGAGCAGTACTTC.

J is TRBJ2-7 and V is TRBV4-1; 12 nucleotides align to TRBD2. Germline V lookup: CDR1 MGHRA, CDR2 YSYEKL. V was pared by 6 bases and J by 4 bases, with 7 bases of the junction left unmatched. CDR3 length: 15 residues. The CDR3 bases are TGCGCCAGCAGTCACCGACTAGCGGGGGAATACGAGCAGTACTTC. Its protein product is CASSHRLAGEYEQYF.

The table lists this clone with a few counts. This chain connects TRBV6-6 to TRBJ2-7; 12 bases match TRBD1. J gave up 1 base and V 5 bases, and 6 bases lay outside the gene matches. This CDR3 contains 16 residues. CDR1 is MNHNY, CDR2 SVGAGI, per germline (reference sequence). For the CDR3, the DNA is TGTGCCAGCAGTGGAGGGACAGGGGGCGCATCCTACGAGCAGTACTTC. This gives the protein CASSGGTGGASYEQYF.

This clone was picked up a small number of times. The rearrangement links TRBV4-3 to TRBJ2-1; 9 bases line up with TRBD2. Trimming took 4 bases from V and 7 from J; bases not matched to a gene: 11. The CDR3 extends over 16 amino acids. Germline CDR1 and CDR2: LGHNA and YSLEER. This CDR3 is CASSPPGAGGSNEQFF. CDR3 coding DNA: TGCGCCAGCAGCCCCCCCGGAGCGGGGGGATCGAATGAGCAGTTCTTC.

This clone was found a few times. The rearrangement joins TRBV28 to TRBJ2-7; D might be TRBD1 (5 bases). The CDR3 has 15 amino acids. Per the germline V gene, CDR1 is MDHEN and CDR2 is SYDVKM. Trimming shortened V by 2 bases and J by 0 bases, and 11 bases separated the two germline ends. In DNA form, the CDR3 reads TGTGCCAGCAGTTTAAGTAGGGGTCACTCCTACGAGCAGTACTTC. Amino acid sequence: CASSLSRGHSYEQYF.

In this sample, this clone turned up a few times. Here the CDR3 reads CASSPRQADTQYF. The CDR3 DNA sequence: TGTGCCAGCTCACCAAGGCAGGCAGATACGCAGTATTTT. J is TRBJ2-3 and V is TRBV18; D is uncertain. Deletions cut 2 bases from V and 4 bases from J, with 7 bases between. Germline CDR1 reads KGHSH; CDR2 reads LQKENI. The CDR3 is made up of 13 amino acids.

The table lists this clone with a few counts. CDR3 amino acids: CASGAQRGGYNEQFF. The CDR3 nucleotides are TGTGCCAGCGGGGCGCAGAGGGGGGGCTACAATGAGCAGTTCTTC. The chain uses TRBV4-2 and TRBJ2-1; the D gene is possibly TRBD2 (7 bases). V lost 8 bases and J lost 3, with 17 bases in between. CDR3 length: 15 residues. Germline values: CDR1 LGHNA, CDR2 YNFKEQ.

This chain connects TRBV27 to TRBJ2-3; TRBD2 agrees at 10 bases. CDR1 and CDR2 (germline): MNHEY, SMNVEV (reference sequence). The trim removed 3 bases at V and 4 bases at J, leaving 13 bases unmatched. This CDR3 contains 18 residues. The chain's CDR3 is CASSFPRERGGPPDTQYF. CDR3 bases: TGTGCCAGCAGTTTCCCCCGGGAGCGGGGGGGCCCCCCAGATACGCAGTATTTT.

J is TRBJ1-1 and V is TRBV20-1, with TRBD1 as a possible D gene (5 bases). V lost 6 bases, J lost 8 bases, and 10 bases lay in between. Germline lookup yields CDR1 DFQATT and CDR2 SNEGSKA (reference sequence). The CDR3 totals 10 residues. CDR3 DNA sequence: TGCAGTGCCATTCGACAGGAAGCTTTCTTT. Protein: CSAIRQEAFF.

The table lists this clone with a few counts. The V and J genes are TRBV14 and TRBJ2-3; D might be TRBD1 (6 bases). Germline V gene data show CDR1 as SGHDN and CDR2 as FVKESK. The V and J ends lost 0 bases and 2 bases respectively, with 9 bases between them. The CDR3 covers 15 residues. In nucleotides, the CDR3 is TGTGCCAGCAGCCAAGATCAGGGGAACACAGATACGCAGTATTTT. Protein sequence: CASSQDQGNTDTQYF.

The chain is built from TRBV10-3 and TRBJ1-1, with D maybe TRBD1 (6 bases). The germline CDR1 and CDR2 sequences are ENHRY and SYGVKD. V was trimmed by 4 bases and J by 6 bases, leaving 9 bases between them. This CDR3 has 12 residues. CDR3 sequence reads: CAISGQAPEAFF. The DNA of the CDR3 is TGTGCCATCAGTGGACAGGCACCTGAAGCTTTCTTT.

This clone was observed a few times. The V gene is TRBV6-5, the J gene TRBJ2-3, with D possibly matching TRBD2 (6 bases). The CDR3 length is 14 residues. Looked up from germline, CDR1 is MNHEY and CDR2 is SVGAGI. Trimming left V 5 bases short and J 2 bases short, with 11 bases between. The CDR3 reads CASSSGLITDTQYF. CDR3 nucleotide sequence: TGTGCCAGCAGTAGTGGACTAATCACAGATACGCAGTATTTT.

V and J are TRBV7-8 and TRBJ2-5; D possibly corresponds to TRBD1 (5 bases). The CDR3 length is 13 residues. V lost 5 bases to trimming and J lost 4 bases, with 11 bases between them. The germline V gene has CDR1 SGHVS and CDR2 FQNEAQ. The CDR3 here is CASSVRVSETQYF. The CDR3 DNA reads TGTGCCAGCAGCGTCAGGGTCTCAGAGACCCAGTACTTC.

Ten or more counts support this clone. This rearrangement joins TRBV30 to TRBJ2-1; D is possibly TRBD2 (6 bases). There are 16 residues in the CDR3. Germline V gene sequence: CDR1 GTSNPN, CDR2 SVGIG (reference sequence). V lost 3 bases and J lost 0, with 15 bases in between. CDR3 region: CAWSLSGLSSYNEQFF. The CDR3 nucleotides are TGTGCCTGGAGCTTAAGCGGGCTAAGCTCCTACAATGAGCAGTTCTTC.

The gene calls are TRBV19 and TRBJ2-1; possibly TRBD2 for D (6 bases). The V gene's germline CDR1 is LNHDA and CDR2 SQIVND (reference sequence). V was cut by 1 base and J by 2 bases, with 9 bases left in between. The CDR3 contains 15 residues. The CDR3 DNA reads TGTGCCAGTAGTATAGGGACTACTCCCTACAATGAGCAGTTCTTC. Protein: CASSIGTTPYNEQFF.

This clone was picked up a small number of times. This chain connects TRBV28 to TRBJ2-1; the D gene is possibly TRBD1 (6 bases). The CDR3 spans 13 residues. Germline assignment: CDR1 MDHEN and CDR2 SYDVKM. Trimming shortened V by 6 bases and J by 5 bases, and 11 bases separated the two germline ends. The CDR3 reads CASRVKGDNEQFF. CDR3 in DNA: TGTGCCAGCAGGGTCAAGGGGGACAATGAGCAGTTCTTC.

This chain uses TRBV2 with TRBJ2-5; TRBD1 aligns across 9 bases. Trimming at V came to 6 bases and at J to 4 bases, leaving 9 bases not matched to a gene. CDR3 length: 15 amino acids. CDR1 and CDR2 (germline): SNHLY, FYNNEI. The CDR3 region is CASRAGTGMVETQYF. The CDR3 bases are TGTGCCAGCAGGGCCGGGACAGGGATGGTAGAGACCCAGTACTTC.

This clone was seen ten or more times. V is TRBV7-9 and J is TRBJ2-3; TRBD2 is a possible D gene (6 bases). V lost 1 base and J 4 bases, leaving 9 bases between the germline ends. The CDR3 contains 14 residues. In germline, CDR1 is SEHNR, CDR2 FQNEAQ (reference sequence). The CDR3 here is CASSLVAGSDTQYF. The CDR3 nucleotides are TGTGCCAGCAGCTTAGTTGCGGGATCAGATACGCAGTATTTT.

The rearrangement joins TRBV7-3 to TRBJ2-5; D is possibly TRBD1 (6 bases). Germline V gene lookup returns CDR1 SGHTA and CDR2 FQGTGA. There are 15 residues in the CDR3. V gave up 3 bases and J gave up 2 bases, with 13 bases separating them. The CDR3 DNA sequence: TGTGCCAGCAGCTTTTTTCCTGGACAGCAAGAGACCCAGTACTTC. Encoded protein: CASSFFPGQQETQYF.

This clone has more than one count but fewer than ten. The CDR3 DNA is TGTGCCAGCAGCCACCGACAGGACAATCAGCCCCAGCATTTT. It encodes CASSHRQDNQPQHF. V is TRBV6-6 and J is TRBJ1-5, with a possible D match to TRBD1 (6 bases). With 6 bases removed from V and 3 bases from J, the gap between germline ends came to 12 bases. Germline V gene sequence: CDR1 MNHNY, CDR2 SVGAGI (reference sequence). The CDR3 runs to 14 residues.

This clone was seen only a few times. This sequence joins TRBV4-3 and TRBJ2-1, with 15 nucleotides matching TRBD2. Germline CDR1 reads LGHNA; CDR2 reads YSLEER. Trimming removed 1 base from V and 10 bases from J; junction bases left unmatched: 20. This CDR3 region has 21 residues. This CDR3 is CASSQVEDGLAGGLSICEQFF. The CDR3 bases are TGCGCCAGCAGCCAAGTGGAGGATGGACTAGCGGGGGGGCTTTCCATCTGCGAGCAGTTCTTC.

This sequence joins TRBV18 and TRBJ2-1; the D gene is possibly TRBD2 (6 bases). Trimming removed 0 bases at V and 1 base at J, with 10 bases between. Germline lookup yields CDR1 KGHSH and CDR2 LQKENI. CDR3 length: 16 amino acids. CDR3 protein: CASSPPSGRSYNEQFF. The CDR3, as DNA: TGTGCCAGCTCACCACCCTCGGGGAGGTCCTACAATGAGCAGTTCTTC.

V is TRBV15 and J is TRBJ2-7; the match to TRBD1 covers 9 bases. V lost 3 bases and J lost 3; bases outside the gene matches: 6. Germline CDR1 LNHNV, CDR2 YYDKDF (reference sequence). The length of the CDR3 is 15 residues. CDR3 region: CATSRGQGPHYEQYF. In DNA, the CDR3 is TGTGCCACCAGCAGGGGACAGGGCCCCCACTACGAGCAGTACTTC.

This clone turned up a few times. V and J are TRBV5-1 and TRBJ2-3, with 12 bases aligning to TRBD2. The CDR3 spans 15 residues. J gave up 6 bases and V 0 bases, and 2 bases lay outside the gene matches. The germline gives CDR1 SGHRS, CDR2 YFSETQ. The CDR3 nucleotides read TGCGCCAGCAGCTTGGCCGGGACTAGCGGGGATACGCAGTATTTT. Its translation: CASSLAGTSGDTQYF.

This clone was seen more than once but under ten times. V and J are TRBV18 and TRBJ1-4, with unresolved D. V dropped 3 bases and J dropped 6 bases, with 14 bases sitting between them. This CDR3 spans 15 amino acids. Germline CDR1 is KGHSH and CDR2 is LQKENI. In nucleotides, the CDR3 is TGTGCCAGCTCACCCAACAGTGGGCAAGATGAAAAACTGTTTTTT. Its translation: CASSPNSGQDEKLFF.

This clone appeared a few times. The J gene is TRBJ2-3, the V gene TRBV5-1; 7 positions match TRBD1. The V gene end was trimmed by 0 bases and the J gene end by 7 bases; junction bases not matched to a gene: 2. The CDR3 is 13 amino acids. The V gene's germline CDR1 is SGHRS and CDR2 YFSETQ. The CDR3 DNA reads as TGCGCCAGCAGCTTGGACAGGGGAAATACGCAGTATTTT. It encodes CASSLDRGNTQYF.

The chain recombines TRBV14 with TRBJ1-2, with 8 positions matching TRBD1. The CDR3 is 13 amino acids. Germline V gene lookup returns CDR1 SGHDN and CDR2 FVKESK. V lost 6 bases, J lost 4 bases, and 4 bases stayed unmatched. DNA for the CDR3: TGTGCCAGCAGATTGGGGACAGGCTATGGCTACACCTTC. Amino acid sequence: CASRLGTGYGYTF. Variable domain in full (rest from reference TRBV14 and TRBJ1-2): EAGVTQFPSHSVIEKGQTVTLRCDPISGHDNLYWYRRVMGKEIKFLLHFVKESKQDESGMPNNRFLAERTGGTYSTLKVQPAELEDSGVYFCASRLGTGYGYTFGSGTRLTVV.

This clone has only a few counts. This chain joins TRBV5-4 and TRBJ2-3; 14 bases fit TRBD2. The CDR3 is made up of 15 amino acids. Trimming at V came to 4 bases and at J to 6 bases, leaving 4 bases not matched to a gene. Germline V lookup: CDR1 SGHNT, CDR2 YYREEE (reference sequence). The CDR3 DNA is TGTGCCAGCAGCGACCGGACTAGCGGGGGGGATACGCAGTATTTT. Translating gives CASSDRTSGGDTQYF.

The rearrangement joins TRBV11-2 to TRBJ2-1, with D uncertain. Germline CDR1 reads SGHAT; CDR2 reads FQNNGV. V dropped 5 bases and J dropped 4 bases, with 12 bases sitting between them. The CDR3 runs to 14 residues. CDR3 in DNA: TGTGCCAGCAGCCCTAGTTCGCTATACAATGAGCAGTTCTTC. This translates into CASSPSSLYNEQFF.